The 14 T cell receptor beta chains listed next were all sequenced from one sample in a study of cytomegalovirus exposure and HLA in healthy donors. The repertoire was sequenced with immunoSEQ multiplex PCR; TCRdb's copy has only in-frame clones and lacks some. The sample lists 170,000 or so clones; about 80% were seen once. Sequenced input: PBMCs. The receptors here all came from a woman aged 18-29 years in good health and CMV-seropositive.

V and J are TRBV5-6 and TRBJ2-7; 7 bases agree with TRBD1. The V and J ends lost 8 bases and 2 bases, in that order; junction bases with no gene match: 4. Germline CDR1 SGHDT, CDR2 YYEEEE. The CDR3 totals 12 residues. As DNA, the CDR3 is TGTGCCAGGGGGGACAGAGCCTACGAGCAGTACTTC. Its translation is CARGDRAYEQYF.

The V gene is TRBV28, the J gene TRBJ2-7, with 7 nucleotides matching TRBD2. The germline gives CDR1 MDHEN, CDR2 SYDVKM. V lost 3 bases, J lost 1 base, and 9 bases stayed unmatched. This CDR3 has 16 amino acids. The CDR3 bases are TGTGCCAGCAGTTTCCTCTCTAGCGGCGATTCCTACGAGCAGTACTTC. It is translated as CASSFLSSGDSYEQYF. Using reference TRBV28 and TRBJ2-7 for the parts outside the CDR3, the full variable domain is DVKVTQSSRYLVKRTGEKVFLECVQDMDHENMFWYRQDPGLGLRLIYFSYDVKMKEKGDIPEGYSVSREKKERFSLILESASTNQTSMYLCASSFLSSGDSYEQYFGPGTRLTVT.

The V and J genes are TRBV9 and TRBJ2-1; 11 positions agree with TRBD2. V trimming: 4 bases; J trimming: 4 bases; junction bases outside the gene matches: 7. This CDR3 comprises 16 residues. Germline V gene data show CDR1 as SGDLS and CDR2 as YYNGEE. The CDR3 loop is CASSTRLAGSYNEQFF. CDR3 coding DNA: TGTGCCAGCAGCACACGACTAGCGGGGAGTTACAATGAGCAGTTCTTC.

This chain uses TRBV23-1 with TRBJ1-6; no reliable D call. TRBV23-1 is reported as an ORF; its role is uncertain. The V end was cut by 11 bases, the J end by 10 bases, with 21 bases between. The CDR3 runs 14 residues. The CDR3 DNA sequence: TGCGCCGTCCCCCGCGCCCCGAATATATCACCCCTCCACTTT. Amino acids: CAVPRAPNISPLHF.

There are many counts of this clone. The chain carries TRBV6-1 and TRBJ1-2; D is possibly TRBD1 (5 bases). CDR1 and CDR2 from the germline V gene are MNHNS and SASEGT. Trimming removed 4 bases at V and 4 bases at J, with 10 bases between. CDR3 length equals 13 residues. This chain's CDR3 is CASSGYQGYGYTF. The CDR3 DNA reads as TGTGCCAGCAGTGGTTACCAGGGCTATGGCTACACCTTC.

The chain recombines TRBV9 with TRBJ2-3; maybe TRBD1 (5 bases). Germline CDR1 SGDLS, CDR2 YYNGEE. V gave up 3 bases and J gave up 4 bases, with 15 bases separating them. The CDR3 consists of 15 residues. The CDR3 loop reads CASSGLVGVSDTQYF. CDR3 DNA: TGTGCCAGCAGCGGCCTCGTAGGGGTCTCAGATACGCAGTATTTT.

The rearrangement uses TRBV4-1 and TRBJ1-4; D perhaps matches TRBD1 (6 bases). This CDR3 spans 14 amino acids. Germline assignment: CDR1 MGHRA and CDR2 YSYEKL. V lost 2 bases to trimming and J lost 7 bases, with 11 bases between them. Written as DNA, the CDR3 is TGCGCCAGCAGCCAACCGGACAGAGGTGAAAAACTGTTTTTT. Its translation is CASSQPDRGEKLFF.

The V and J genes are TRBV11-2 and TRBJ1-6; TRBD1 might be the D (6 bases). The CDR3 has 14 amino acids. Germline lookup yields CDR1 SGHAT and CDR2 FQNNGV. V was shortened by 2 bases and J by 10 bases, with 12 bases between the two germline ends. CDR3 sequence reads: CASSLYRVRSPLHF. DNA of the CDR3: TGTGCCAGCAGCTTATACAGGGTTCGGTCACCCCTCCACTTT.

The CDR3 region is CASSQQRQAANGELFF. In nucleotides, the CDR3 is TGTGCCAGCAGCCAACAGCGGCAGGCGGCTAACGGGGAGCTGTTTTTT. V and J are TRBV7-2 and TRBJ2-2, with D perhaps TRBD2 (5 bases). Trimming stripped 5 bases from V and 7 bases from J, with 20 bases between. Germline CDR1 reads SGHTA; CDR2 reads FQGNSA. The CDR3 spans 16 residues.

The CDR3 DNA reads as TGCGCCAGCAGCCAAGGGCGGGCCCATGACCCGCGTCAGCCCCAGCATTTT. Protein sequence: CASSQGRAHDPRQPQHF. This rearrangement joins TRBV4-1 to TRBJ1-5; no clear D gene. The CDR3 is 17 amino acids. CDR1 and CDR2 from the germline V gene are MGHRA and YSYEKL. Trimming shortened V by 1 base and J by 6 bases, and 19 bases separated the two germline ends.

A single count supports this clone. This chain's CDR3 is CASSLAHSGSTDTQYF. The DNA of the CDR3 is TGTGCCAGCAGCTTAGCGCATTCGGGTAGCACAGATACGCAGTATTTT. The gene calls are TRBV7-6 and TRBJ2-3; D not resolved. The length of the CDR3 is 16 residues. V was trimmed by 0 bases and J by 0 bases, leaving 10 bases between them. The germline gives CDR1 SGHVS, CDR2 FNYEAQ.

This chain links TRBV18 with TRBJ1-1; D is uncertain. The CDR3 is made up of 14 amino acids. CDR1 is KGHSH, CDR2 LQKENI, per germline. V was clipped by 3 bases and J by 3 bases, with 11 bases between them. This CDR3 reads CASSPAQIYTEAFF. The CDR3 nucleotides are TGTGCCAGCTCACCGGCACAGATCTACACTGAAGCTTTCTTT.

The chain has TRBV15 and TRBJ2-7; perhaps TRBD1 as D (5 bases). This CDR3 has 13 residues. Per germline, CDR1 LNHNV and CDR2 YYDKDF (reference sequence). V lost 5 bases and J lost 2, with 10 bases in between. CDR3 sequence (DNA): TGTGCCACCAGCCCAGACAGAACCTACGAGCAGTACTTC. This codes for CATSPDRTYEQYF. Full variable domain (rest looked up from reference TRBV15 and TRBJ2-7): DAMVIQNPRYQVTQFGKPVTLSCSQTLNHNVMYWYQQKSSQAPKLLFHYYDKDFNNEADTPDNFQSRRPNTSFCFLDIRSPGLGDTAMYLCATSPDRTYEQYFGPGTRLTVT.

This chain uses TRBV6-5 with TRBJ2-7, with D maybe TRBD2 (5 bases). Germline V gene lookup returns CDR1 MNHEY and CDR2 SVGAGI. The germline V and J ends were trimmed by 6 bases and 6 bases, with 21 bases remaining between them. CDR3 length: 15 residues. This chain's CDR3 is CASRQPGNWASEQYF. The DNA for the CDR3 is TGTGCCAGCAGACAACCGGGAAATTGGGCCTCCGAGCAGTACTTC.